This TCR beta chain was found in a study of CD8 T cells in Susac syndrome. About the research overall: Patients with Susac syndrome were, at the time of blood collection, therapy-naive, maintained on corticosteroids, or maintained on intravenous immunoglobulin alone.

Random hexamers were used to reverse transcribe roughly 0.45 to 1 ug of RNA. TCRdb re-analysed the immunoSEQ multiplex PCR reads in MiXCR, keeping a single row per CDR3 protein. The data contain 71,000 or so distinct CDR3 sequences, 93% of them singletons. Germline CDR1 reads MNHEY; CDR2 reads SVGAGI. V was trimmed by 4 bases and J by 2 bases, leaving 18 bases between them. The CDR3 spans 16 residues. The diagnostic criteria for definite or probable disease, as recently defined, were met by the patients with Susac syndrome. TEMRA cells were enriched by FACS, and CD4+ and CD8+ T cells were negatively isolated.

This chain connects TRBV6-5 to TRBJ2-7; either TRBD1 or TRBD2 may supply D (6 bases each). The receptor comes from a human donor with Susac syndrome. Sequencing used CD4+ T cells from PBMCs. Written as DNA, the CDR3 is TGTGCCAGCAGTTCCCGAGCGAGGGGGGTCCCCTACGAGCAGTACTTC. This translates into CASSSRARGVPYEQYF.